These 16 T cell receptor beta chains were all obtained from the same sample, sequenced in a study of T cell changes during pregnancy in multiple sclerosis. Profiled with immunoSEQ multiplex PCR; TCRdb holds only in-frame clones, not every one. This sample yields around 43,000 clones, of which over 85% are seen a single time; roughly 3.9% belongs to the top ten. Sequences were derived from CD8+ T cells from peripheral blood mononuclear cells, sampled after pregnancy. These receptors originate from a female donor with multiple sclerosis, enrolled in a pregnancy study.

The chain employs TRBV27 and TRBJ2-7; D perhaps matches TRBD1 (6 bases). The ends were cut back, 5 bases at V and 9 bases at J, with 17 bases in the middle. This CDR3 is built from 13 residues. Germline CDR1 is MNHEY and CDR2 is SMNVEV (reference sequence). The CDR3 sequence: CASSTPTGQGQYF. As DNA, the CDR3 is TGTGCCAGCAGTACGCCGACAGGTCAGGGGCAGTACTTC.

V and J are TRBV28 and TRBJ1-2; TRBD1 is a possible D gene (6 bases). Between the trimmed V and J ends, which lost 7 bases and 3 bases, there was a span of 15 bases. The CDR3 has 14 residues. Looked up from germline, CDR1 is MDHEN and CDR2 is SYDVKM. CDR3 in amino acids: CASKGDGAYYGYTF. In DNA, the CDR3 is TGTGCCAGCAAGGGGGACGGGGCCTACTATGGCTACACCTTC.

This chain uses TRBV15 with TRBJ2-2, with D tentatively TRBD1 (6 bases). Trimming left V 3 bases short and J 0 bases short, with 8 bases between. Germline CDR1 reads LNHNV; CDR2 reads YYDKDF (reference sequence). This CDR3 comprises 15 residues. CDR3 residues: CATSSRDTNTGELFF. The CDR3 coding sequence is TGTGCCACCAGCAGCCGGGACACGAACACCGGGGAGCTGTTTTTT.

This chain links TRBV7-9 with TRBJ1-5; D remains ambiguous. V was trimmed by 1 base and J by 0 bases, leaving 7 bases between them. This CDR3 region has 15 residues. Germline loops: CDR1 SEHNR, CDR2 FQNEAQ (reference sequence). CDR3 protein: CASSLGENSNQPQHF. The CDR3 bases are TGTGCCAGCAGCTTAGGAGAGAATAGCAATCAGCCCCAGCATTTT. Drawing the rest from reference TRBV7-9 and TRBJ1-5, the complete variable domain is DTGVSQNPRHKITKRGQNVTFRCDPISEHNRLYWYRQTLGQGPEFLTYFQNEAQLEKSRLLSDRFSAERPKGSFSTLEIQRTEQGDSAMYLCASSLGENSNQPQHFGDGTRLSIL.

The V and J genes are TRBV4-2 and TRBJ2-6; 7 bases map to TRBD1. Germline values: CDR1 LGHNA, CDR2 YNFKEQ. CDR3 length: 16 amino acids. Germline trimming cut 4 bases from V and 0 bases from J; bases unmatched to any gene: 3. CDR3 nucleotides: TGTGCCAGCAGCCCAGGGGACAGCTCTGGGGCCAACGTCCTGACTTTC. Translated: CASSPGDSSGANVLTF.

The chain links TRBV29-1 to TRBJ1-2; possibly TRBD1 for D (5 bases). V lost 3 bases and J 7 bases, leaving 12 bases between the germline ends. The CDR3 spans 12 residues. In germline, CDR1 is SQVTM, CDR2 ANQGSEA. CDR3 residues: CSVEGGGAGYTF. As DNA, the CDR3 is TGCAGCGTTGAGGGGGGGGGAGCTGGCTACACCTTC.

As for this clone: The same CDR3 also results from other DNA sequences found in this sample. This chain uses TRBV6-5 with TRBJ2-2; TRBD2 is a possible D gene (5 bases). V was clipped by 3 bases and J by 2 bases, with 7 bases between them. Germline V gene sequence: CDR1 MNHEY, CDR2 SVGAGI. The CDR3 totals 14 residues. The DNA for the CDR3 is TGTGCCAGCAGTTATGGACTCAACACCGGGGAGCTGTTTTTT. It yields the protein CASSYGLNTGELFF.

The V call is TRBV9, the J call TRBJ2-5; TRBD2 matches at 7 bases. The CDR3 has 13 amino acids. The germline CDR1 and CDR2 sequences are SGDLS and YYNGEE. The V gene end was trimmed by 4 bases and the J gene end by 7 bases; junction bases not matched to a gene: 7. The CDR3 DNA sequence: TGTGCCAGCAGCCCGGGAGGATGGGGGACCCAGTACTTC. Protein sequence: CASSPGGWGTQYF.

The V gene is TRBV12-5, the J gene TRBJ1-1; possible D gene TRBD1, 5 bases. The V and J ends lost 7 bases and 4 bases respectively, with 13 bases between them. Germline V gene lookup returns CDR1 LGHNT and CDR2 FRNRAP. This CDR3 region has 13 residues. DNA of the CDR3: TGTGCTAGTGCCTTGGGGGGGGGCACTGAAGCTTTCTTT. It encodes CASALGGGTEAFF. The complete variable domain, with remaining parts taken from reference TRBV12-5 and TRBJ1-1, reads DARVTQTPRHKVTEMGQEVTMRCQPILGHNTVFWYRQTMMQGLELLAYFRNRAPLDDSGMPKDRFSAEMPDATLATLKIQPSEPRDSAVYFCASALGGGTEAFFGQGTRLTVV.

The chain links TRBV19 to TRBJ2-1, with 8 bases identical to TRBD2. Trimming removed 5 bases from V and 0 bases from J; junction bases left unmatched: 6. Germline CDR1 and CDR2: LNHDA and SQIVND (reference sequence). This CDR3 region has 16 residues. The CDR3 loop reads CASSLGGGSSYNEQFF. CDR3 sequence (DNA): TGTGCCAGTAGTCTCGGGGGGGGGAGCTCCTACAATGAGCAGTTCTTC.

The gene calls are TRBV7-9 and TRBJ2-1, with 11 bases aligning to TRBD2. Germline CDR1 reads SEHNR; CDR2 reads FQNEAQ (reference sequence). J gave up 8 bases and V 5 bases, and 17 bases lay outside the gene matches. CDR3 size: 18 residues. The CDR3 DNA sequence: TGTGCCAGCAGCAATTTAGGCGGTACTAGCGGGAGCTTCGATGAGCAGTTCTTC. Translated: CASSNLGGTSGSFDEQFF. Complete variable domain (other parts from reference TRBV7-9 and TRBJ2-1): DTGVSQNPRHKITKRGQNVTFRCDPISEHNRLYWYRQTLGQGPEFLTYFQNEAQLEKSRLLSDRFSAERPKGSFSTLEIQRTEQGDSAMYLCASSNLGGTSGSFDEQFFGPGTRLTVL.

Here the CDR3 DNA reads TGTGCCAGCCAGGGGTTTGCCGCAGCTTTCTTT. This gives the protein CASQGFAAAFF. This chain connects TRBV27 to TRBJ1-1, with D possibly being TRBD1 (6 bases). Germline assignment: CDR1 MNHEY and CDR2 SMNVEV (reference sequence). CDR3 length: 11 amino acids. Trimming shortened V by 8 bases and J by 10 bases, and 14 bases separated the two germline ends.

The rearrangement uses TRBV5-7 and TRBJ1-2; TRBD1 matches 10 bases. TRBV5-7 is an ORF, with its function uncertain. Germline trimming cut 3 bases from V and 8 bases from J; bases unmatched to any gene: 13. The length of the CDR3 is 16 residues. For the CDR3, the DNA is TGTGCCAGCAGCTCCGACTTGGACAGGGGGGTGTGGGGCTACACCTTC. The encoded protein is CASSSDLDRGVWGYTF.

Notes on this clone: Other nucleotide sequences in the sample specify the same CDR3. This chain uses TRBV7-9 with TRBJ1-1, with D possibly TRBD1 on 6 matching bases. The length of the CDR3 is 16 residues. Germline assignment: CDR1 SEHNR and CDR2 FQNEAQ (reference sequence). The V end was cut by 5 bases, the J end by 2 bases, with 18 bases between. The CDR3 coding sequence is TGTGCCAGCAGCGAGGACAGTTGGCTTCTCAACACTGAAGCTTTCTTT. Translation gives CASSEDSWLLNTEAFF.

The V and J genes are TRBV11-1 and TRBJ2-7; 9 bases align to TRBD1. The V and J ends lost 5 bases and 4 bases, in that order; junction bases with no gene match: 15. The CDR3 runs to 17 residues. Per germline, CDR1 SGHAT and CDR2 FQDESV (reference sequence). DNA for the CDR3: TGTGCCAGCAGCAAACTGCGTACGGGACAGGGTCCTTACGAGCAGTACTTC. Amino acid sequence: CASSKLRTGQGPYEQYF. The whole variable domain, remainder taken from reference TRBV11-1 and TRBJ2-7, is EAEVAQSPRYKITEKSQAVAFWCDPISGHATLYWYRQILGQGPELLVQFQDESVVDDSQLPKDRFSAERLKGVDSTLKIQPAELGDSAMYLCASSKLRTGQGPYEQYFGPGTRLTVT.

This sequence joins TRBV30 and TRBJ2-1, with D uncertain. CDR3 length: 12 amino acids. Germline values: CDR1 GTSNPN, CDR2 SVGIG (reference sequence). The ends were cut back, 0 bases at V and 7 bases at J, with 7 bases in the middle. CDR3 in DNA: TGTGCCTGGAGTGTATCCGGTAATGAGCAGTTCTTC. Residues: CAWSVSGNEQFF.